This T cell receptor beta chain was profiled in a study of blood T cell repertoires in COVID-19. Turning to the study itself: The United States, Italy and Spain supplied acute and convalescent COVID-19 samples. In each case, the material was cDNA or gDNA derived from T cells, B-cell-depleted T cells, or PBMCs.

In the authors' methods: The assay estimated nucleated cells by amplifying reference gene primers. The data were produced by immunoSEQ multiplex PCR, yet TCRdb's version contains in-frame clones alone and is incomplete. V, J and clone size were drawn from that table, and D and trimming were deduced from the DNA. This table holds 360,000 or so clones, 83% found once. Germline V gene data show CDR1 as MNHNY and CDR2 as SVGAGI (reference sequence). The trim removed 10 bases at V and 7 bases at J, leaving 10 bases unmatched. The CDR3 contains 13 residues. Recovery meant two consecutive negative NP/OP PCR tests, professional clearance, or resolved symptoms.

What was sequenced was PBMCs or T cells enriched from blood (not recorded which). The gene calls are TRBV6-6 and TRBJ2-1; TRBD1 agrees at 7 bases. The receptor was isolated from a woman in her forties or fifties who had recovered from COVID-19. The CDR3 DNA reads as TGTGCCACCGTCGGACAGGATGGTAATGAGCAGTTCTTC. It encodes CATVGQDGNEQFF.